This T cell receptor (beta chain) originates from a study of early T cells in non-severe SARS-CoV-2 infection (dated by TCRdb to about 2021). For the wider study: TCR sequencing used bulk RNA from unsorted whole blood, so alpha and beta chains could not be paired. Overall results and qualifications from the work: VDJdb matching was skewed toward anti-spike CD8 responses and likely underestimated virus-specific expansions by missing private and CD4 specificities.

The CDR3 runs 12 amino acids, cysteine and phenylalanine included. Here the CDR3 DNA is all that survives: 36 bases in frame from base 1. The germline V end is reduced by 6 bases and the J end by 4 bases; junction bases left unmatched: 2. In regard to this clonotype: The target of this receptor is not known. The record has no base qualities; no much larger clone is one base away.

A case-control design nested within a healthcare worker cohort in London, UK, was used, with weekly nasopharyngeal swab PCR tests and blood sampling performed. Healthcare workers were enrolled in the week of the UK lockdown, from 23 to 31 March 2020, and were followed every week for up to about 15 weeks. Library method: 5' RACE. The data were produced on a NextSeq 500. To correct for sequencing error and PCR bias, the TCR library protocol tagged individual cDNA molecules with unique molecular identifiers. Both TCR alpha and beta chains were sequenced, and tight co-correlation was observed between alpha and beta sequence abundances in each sample. As for the authors' bioinformatics: Decombinator V4 was used to perform V gene, J gene and CDR3 annotation of TCR sequences. Expanded TCRs were defined as changing significantly between any two time points under a Poisson model with p below 0.0001. TCR abundances were normalised to the total number of TCRs sequenced per sample and were expressed as counts per million. TRAV1-2 paired with TRAJ12, TRAJ20 or TRAJ33 defined MAIT TCRs, while TRAV10 paired with TRAJ18 defined iNKT TCRs. A search of VDJdb, accessed on 1 November 2021, was run for TCRs annotated to CMV, EBV and SARS-CoV-2, with TCRs annotated for multiple antigens excluded. TCRdb reanalyzed the raw reads on its own, using fastp at Q25 for trimming and MiXCR for clone calling, and kept in-frame beta chains. Merged by CDR3 protein, the rows form single entries marked with the most common genes and DNA. These V and J calls originate from TCRdb's pipeline instead of the authors' own analysis. This sample comprises fewer than 120,000 distinct CDR3 sequences, roughly 13% of them detected only once. Approximately 3.8% of the sample belongs to the ten largest clones.

The material sequenced was whole blood, taken at baseline. The chain links TRBV12-3 or TRBV12-4 with TRBJ1-2; 7 of the junction bases match TRBD1. This TCR was sampled from an adult who was a healthcare worker with PCR-confirmed SARS-CoV-2 infection or an uninfected control (not recorded which). The DNA is TGTGCCAGCAGACAGGGGATCTATGGCTACACCTTC. Its translation is CASRQGIYGYTF.